This is a list of T cell receptor beta chains from one sample in a study of CXCR3-negative and CXCR3-positive naive CD8 T cells. TCRdb reprocessed the 5' RACE reads; each CDR3 protein has one entry and no DNA is given. The listing contains some 66,000 distinct CDR3 sequences. Material: naive CXCR3- CD8+ T cells from blood. These receptors originate from a human donor in good health. Some clones in this sample may be carry-over from other donors' samples. Each CDR3 is given with its conserved first and last residue. Fields, in order: J gene, V gene, CDR3 protein.

J gene: TRBJ1-1
V gene: TRBV7-2
CDR3 protein: CASSLLFYRDTEAFF

J gene: TRBJ2-1
V gene: TRBV29-1
CDR3 protein: CSVEGGTGSLYYNEQFF

J gene: TRBJ2-7
V gene: TRBV7-9
CDR3 protein: CASGRTDSEQYF

J gene: TRBJ2-1
V gene: TRBV24-1
CDR3 protein: CATSVLANNEQFF

J gene: TRBJ2-1
V gene: TRBV7-9
CDR3 protein: CASSLVGLAGKNEQFF

J gene: TRBJ2-5
V gene: TRBV7-9
CDR3 protein: CASSLLEETQYF

J gene: TRBJ1-4
V gene: TRBV28
CDR3 protein: CASSLIQGADEKLFF

J gene: TRBJ1-4
V gene: TRBV7-9
CDR3 protein: CASSLGPGTNEKLFF

J gene: TRBJ1-2
V gene: TRBV29-1
CDR3 protein: CSVEGSERQGSNYGYTF

J gene: TRBJ2-1
V gene: TRBV20-1
CDR3 protein: CSALWLDEQFF

J gene: TRBJ1-2
V gene: TRBV29-1
CDR3 protein: CSVLGKRAYGYTF

J gene: TRBJ1-5
V gene: TRBV4-3
CDR3 protein: CASSQDRVGNQPQHF

J gene: TRBJ2-7
V gene: TRBV9
CDR3 protein: CASSAGDRVSYEQYF

J gene: TRBJ2-7
V gene: TRBV28
CDR3 protein: CASRWTGYEQYF

J gene: TRBJ1-2
V gene: TRBV29-1
CDR3 protein: CSVTVGNYGYTF

J gene: TRBJ2-5
V gene: TRBV6-5
CDR3 protein: CASTQQGRETQYF

J gene: TRBJ2-1
V gene: TRBV5-6
CDR3 protein: CASSHSPGLHDEQFF

J gene: TRBJ2-1
V gene: TRBV7-9
CDR3 protein: CASSERDRDYNEQFF

J gene: TRBJ2-7
V gene: TRBV25-1
CDR3 protein: CASSEYLPTGRDPPYEQYF

J gene: TRBJ1-1
V gene: TRBV7-9
CDR3 protein: CASSGTALNTEAFF

J gene: TRBJ2-2
V gene: TRBV10-3
CDR3 protein: CAISGDEIAGELFF

J gene: TRBJ1-6
V gene: TRBV4-3
CDR3 protein: CASSQAVGVSPLHF

J gene: TRBJ1-5
V gene: TRBV28
CDR3 protein: CASSFNSGTGGGQPQHF

J gene: TRBJ1-1
V gene: TRBV6-2/TRBV6-3
CDR3 protein: CASSYSDRSATEAFF

J gene: TRBJ2-5
V gene: TRBV7-7
CDR3 protein: CASSSAAVETQYF

J gene: TRBJ2-7
V gene: TRBV7-9
CDR3 protein: CASSSPGTGGYEQYF

J gene: TRBJ2-2
V gene: TRBV12-3/TRBV12-4
CDR3 protein: CASSPGVGYTGELFF

J gene: TRBJ1-1
V gene: TRBV6-5
CDR3 protein: CASSSGSADTEAFF

J gene: TRBJ2-7
V gene: TRBV19
CDR3 protein: CASSEESSYEQYF

J gene: TRBJ2-7
V gene: TRBV7-8
CDR3 protein: CASSISGGGYYEQYF

J gene: TRBJ2-1
V gene: TRBV5-5
CDR3 protein: CASSLEGDPPYNEQFF